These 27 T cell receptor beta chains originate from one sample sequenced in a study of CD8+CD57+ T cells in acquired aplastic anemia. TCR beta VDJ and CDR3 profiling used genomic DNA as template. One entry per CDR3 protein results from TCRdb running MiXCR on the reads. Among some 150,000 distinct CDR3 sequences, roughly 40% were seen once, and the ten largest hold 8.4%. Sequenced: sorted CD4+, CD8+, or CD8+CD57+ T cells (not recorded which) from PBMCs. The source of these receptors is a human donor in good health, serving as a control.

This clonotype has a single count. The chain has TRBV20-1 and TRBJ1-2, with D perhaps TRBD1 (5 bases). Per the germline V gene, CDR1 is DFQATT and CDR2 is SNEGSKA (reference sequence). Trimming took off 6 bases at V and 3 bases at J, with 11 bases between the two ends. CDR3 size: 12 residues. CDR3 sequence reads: CSAETEDYGYTF. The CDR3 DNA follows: TGCAGTGCAGAGACAGAAGACTATGGCTACACCTTC.

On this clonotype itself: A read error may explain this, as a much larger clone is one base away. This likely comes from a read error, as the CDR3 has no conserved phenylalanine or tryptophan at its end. CDR3 region: CASKPQSNEQFL. CDR3 nucleotides: TGTGCCAGCAAGCCACAGAGCAATGAGCAGTTCCTC. The chain is built from TRBV3-1 and TRBJ2-1, with D uncertain. Germline V gives CDR1 LGHDT, CDR2 YNNKEL (reference sequence). The CDR3 has 12 residues. Trimming removed 7 bases at V and 6 bases at J, with 10 bases between.

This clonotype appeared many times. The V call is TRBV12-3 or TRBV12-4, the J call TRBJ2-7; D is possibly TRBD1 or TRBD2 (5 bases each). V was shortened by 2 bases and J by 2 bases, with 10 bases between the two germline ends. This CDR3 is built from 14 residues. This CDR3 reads CASSLSGTAYEQYF. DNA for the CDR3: TGTGCCAGCAGTTTATCAGGGACCGCCTACGAGCAGTACTTC.

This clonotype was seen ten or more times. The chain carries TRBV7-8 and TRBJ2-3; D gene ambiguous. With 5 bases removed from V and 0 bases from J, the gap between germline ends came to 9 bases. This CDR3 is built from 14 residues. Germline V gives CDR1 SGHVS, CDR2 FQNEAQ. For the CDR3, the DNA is TGTGCCAGCAGCCAAATGACTAGCACAGATACGCAGTATTTT. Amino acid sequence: CASSQMTSTDTQYF.

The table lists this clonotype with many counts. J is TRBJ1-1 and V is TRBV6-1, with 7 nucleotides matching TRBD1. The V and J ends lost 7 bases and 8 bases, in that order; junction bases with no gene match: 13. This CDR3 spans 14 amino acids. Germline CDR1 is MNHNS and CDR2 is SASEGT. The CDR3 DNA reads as TGTGCCAGCATTAACCGGGACAGCCGGACCGAAGCTTTCTTT. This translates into CASINRDSRTEAFF.

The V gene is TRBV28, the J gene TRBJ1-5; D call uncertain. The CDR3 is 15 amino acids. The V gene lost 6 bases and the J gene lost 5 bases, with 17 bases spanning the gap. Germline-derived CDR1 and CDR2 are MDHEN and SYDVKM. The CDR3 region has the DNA TGTGCCAGCAGCCCAGTCATCACCCTTTATCAGCCCCAGCATTTT. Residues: CASSPVITLYQPQHF.

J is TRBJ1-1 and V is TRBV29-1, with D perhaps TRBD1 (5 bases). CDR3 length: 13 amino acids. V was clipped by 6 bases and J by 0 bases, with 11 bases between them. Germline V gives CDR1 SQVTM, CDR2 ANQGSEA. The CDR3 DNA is TGCAGCGTAAGGGGTTCCATGAACACTGAAGCTTTCTTT. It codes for CSVRGSMNTEAFF.

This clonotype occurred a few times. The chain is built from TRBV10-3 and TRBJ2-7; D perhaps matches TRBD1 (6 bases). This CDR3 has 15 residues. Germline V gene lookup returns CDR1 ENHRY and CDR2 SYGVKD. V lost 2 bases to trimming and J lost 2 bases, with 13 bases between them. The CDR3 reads CAISEVGTQTYEQYF. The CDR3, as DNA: TGTGCCATCAGTGAGGTGGGGACACAAACCTACGAGCAGTACTTC.

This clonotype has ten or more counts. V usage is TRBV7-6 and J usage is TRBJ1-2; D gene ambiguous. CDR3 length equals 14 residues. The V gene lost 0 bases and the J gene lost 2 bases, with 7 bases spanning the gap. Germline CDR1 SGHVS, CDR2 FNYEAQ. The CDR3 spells CASSLADTNYGYTF. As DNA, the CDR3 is TGTGCCAGCAGCTTAGCGGATACAAACTATGGCTACACCTTC.

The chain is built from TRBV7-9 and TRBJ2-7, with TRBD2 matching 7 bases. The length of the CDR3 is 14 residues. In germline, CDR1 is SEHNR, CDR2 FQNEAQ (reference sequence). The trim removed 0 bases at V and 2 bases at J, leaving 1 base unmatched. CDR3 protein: CASSLASGAYEQYF. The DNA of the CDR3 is TGTGCCAGCAGCTTAGCGAGCGGGGCCTACGAGCAGTACTTC. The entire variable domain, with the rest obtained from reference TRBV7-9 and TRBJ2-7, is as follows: DTGVSQNPRHKITKRGQNVTFRCDPISEHNRLYWYRQTLGQGPEFLTYFQNEAQLEKSRLLSDRFSAERPKGSFSTLEIQRTEQGDSAMYLCASSLASGAYEQYFGPGTRLTVT.

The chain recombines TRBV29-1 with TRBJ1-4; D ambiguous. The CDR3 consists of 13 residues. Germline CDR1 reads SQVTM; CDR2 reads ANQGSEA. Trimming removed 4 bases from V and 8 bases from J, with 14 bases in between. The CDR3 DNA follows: TGCAGCGTTGTTAGGCTCGGGAACGAAAAACTGTTTTTT. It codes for CSVVRLGNEKLFF.

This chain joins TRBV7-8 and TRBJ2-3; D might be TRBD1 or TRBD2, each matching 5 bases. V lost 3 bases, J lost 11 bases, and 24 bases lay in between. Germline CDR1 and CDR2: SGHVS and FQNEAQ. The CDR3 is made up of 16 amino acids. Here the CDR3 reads CASSLGVGMTYNEQYF. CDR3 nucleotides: TGTGCCAGCAGCTTGGGGGTAGGGATGACCTACAATGAGCAGTATTTT. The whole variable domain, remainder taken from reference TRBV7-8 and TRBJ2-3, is GAGVSQSPRYKVAKRGQDVALRCDPISGHVSLFWYQQALGQGPEFLTYFQNEAQLDKSGLPSDRFFAERPEGSVSTLKIQRTQQEDSAVYLCASSLGVGMTYNEQYFGPGTRLTVL.

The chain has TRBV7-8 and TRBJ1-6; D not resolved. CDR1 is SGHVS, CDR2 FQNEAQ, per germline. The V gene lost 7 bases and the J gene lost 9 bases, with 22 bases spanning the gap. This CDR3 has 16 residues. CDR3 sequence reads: CASIRSPQAPSSPLHF. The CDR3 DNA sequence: TGTGCCAGCATCCGTTCACCCCAGGCCCCGAGTTCACCCCTCCACTTT.

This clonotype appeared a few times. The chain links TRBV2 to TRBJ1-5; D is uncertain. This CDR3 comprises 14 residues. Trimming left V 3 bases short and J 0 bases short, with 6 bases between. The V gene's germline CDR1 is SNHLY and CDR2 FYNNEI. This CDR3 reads CASSDAYSNQPQHF. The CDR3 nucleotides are TGTGCCAGCAGTGATGCTTATAGCAATCAGCCCCAGCATTTT.

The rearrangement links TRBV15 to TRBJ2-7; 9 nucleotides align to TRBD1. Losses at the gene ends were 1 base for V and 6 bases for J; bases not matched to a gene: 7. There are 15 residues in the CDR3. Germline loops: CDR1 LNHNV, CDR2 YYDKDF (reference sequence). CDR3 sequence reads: CATSRVNRGQGEQYF. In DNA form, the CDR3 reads TGTGCCACCAGCAGAGTCAACAGGGGGCAGGGCGAGCAGTACTTC.

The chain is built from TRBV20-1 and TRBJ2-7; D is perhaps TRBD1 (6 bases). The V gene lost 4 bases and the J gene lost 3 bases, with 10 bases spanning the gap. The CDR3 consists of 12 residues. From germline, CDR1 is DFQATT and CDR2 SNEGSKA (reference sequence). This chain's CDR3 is CSAKDSNYEQYF. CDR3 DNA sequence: TGCAGTGCTAAGGACAGCAACTACGAGCAGTACTTC.

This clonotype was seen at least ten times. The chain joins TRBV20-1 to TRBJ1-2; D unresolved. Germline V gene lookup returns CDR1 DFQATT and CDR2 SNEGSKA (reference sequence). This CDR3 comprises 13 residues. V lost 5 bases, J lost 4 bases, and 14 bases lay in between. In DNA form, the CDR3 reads TGCAGTGCTTGGACGGTCTTTCGCTATGGCTACACCTTC. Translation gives CSAWTVFRYGYTF.

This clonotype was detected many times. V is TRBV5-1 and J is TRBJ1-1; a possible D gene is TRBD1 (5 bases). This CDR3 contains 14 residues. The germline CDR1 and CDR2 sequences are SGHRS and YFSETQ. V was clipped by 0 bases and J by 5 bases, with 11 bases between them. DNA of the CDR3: TGCGCCAGCAGCTTGGATGGGGCGCGGACTGAAGCTTTCTTT. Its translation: CASSLDGARTEAFF.

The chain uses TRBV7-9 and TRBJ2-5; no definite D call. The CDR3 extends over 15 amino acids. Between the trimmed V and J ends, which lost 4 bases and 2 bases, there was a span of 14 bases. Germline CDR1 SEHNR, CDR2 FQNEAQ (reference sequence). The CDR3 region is CASSSDPRVQETQYF. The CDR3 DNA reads TGTGCCAGCAGCTCCGACCCTCGGGTACAAGAGACCCAGTACTTC.

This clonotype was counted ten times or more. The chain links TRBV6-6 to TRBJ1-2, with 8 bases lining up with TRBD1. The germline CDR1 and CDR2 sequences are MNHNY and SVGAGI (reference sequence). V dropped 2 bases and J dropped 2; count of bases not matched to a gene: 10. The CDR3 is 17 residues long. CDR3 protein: CASSYGQGRVKNYGYTF. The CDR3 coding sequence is TGTGCCAGCAGTTACGGACAGGGAAGAGTCAAAAACTATGGCTACACCTTC.

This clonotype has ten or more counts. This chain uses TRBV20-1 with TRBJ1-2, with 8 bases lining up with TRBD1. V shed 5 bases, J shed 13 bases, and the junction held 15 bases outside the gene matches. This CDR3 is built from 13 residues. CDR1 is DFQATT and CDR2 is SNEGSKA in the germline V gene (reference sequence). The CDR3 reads CSAVRGQVKGCTF. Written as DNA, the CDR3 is TGCAGTGCTGTAAGGGGACAGGTTAAGGGGTGCACCTTC.

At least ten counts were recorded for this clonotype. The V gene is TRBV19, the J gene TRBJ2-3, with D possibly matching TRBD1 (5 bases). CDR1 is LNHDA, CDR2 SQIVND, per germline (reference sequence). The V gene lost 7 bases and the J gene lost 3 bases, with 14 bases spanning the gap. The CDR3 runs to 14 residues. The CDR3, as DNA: TGTGCCAGTAACCCCGCAGGGTTGACAGATACGCAGTATTTT. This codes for CASNPAGLTDTQYF.

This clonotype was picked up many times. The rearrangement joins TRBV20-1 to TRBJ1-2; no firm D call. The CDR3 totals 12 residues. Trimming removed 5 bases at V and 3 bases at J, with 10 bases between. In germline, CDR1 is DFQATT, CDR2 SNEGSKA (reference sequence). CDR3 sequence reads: CSAGREDYGYTF. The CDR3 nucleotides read TGCAGTGCTGGAAGGGAGGACTATGGCTACACCTTC.

CDR3 in amino acids: CASSADRGHYGYTF. CDR3 nucleotide sequence: TGTGCCAGTAGTGCTGACAGGGGACACTATGGCTACACCTTC. V usage is TRBV19 and J usage is TRBJ1-2; TRBD1 aligns across 8 bases. The trim removed 5 bases at V and 3 bases at J, leaving 5 bases unmatched. The germline gives CDR1 LNHDA, CDR2 SQIVND (reference sequence). CDR3 length equals 14 residues.

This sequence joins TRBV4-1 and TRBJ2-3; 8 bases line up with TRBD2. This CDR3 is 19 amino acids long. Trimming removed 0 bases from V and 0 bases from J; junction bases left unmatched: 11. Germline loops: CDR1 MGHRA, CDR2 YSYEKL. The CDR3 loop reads CASSQDHRRGVISTDTQYF. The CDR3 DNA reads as TGCGCCAGCAGCCAAGATCATCGGCGGGGGGTCATCAGCACAGATACGCAGTATTTT.

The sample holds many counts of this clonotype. This CDR3 is CATSDDRRGEAFF. The CDR3 DNA is TGTGCCACCAGCGACGACCGAAGGGGTGAAGCTTTCTTT. The J gene is TRBJ1-1, the V gene TRBV24-1, with a tentative D call TRBD1 (5 bases). The germline V gene encodes CDR1 KGHDR and CDR2 SFDVKD. Trimming pared 7 bases from V and 7 bases from J, leaving 15 bases between. This CDR3 region has 13 residues.

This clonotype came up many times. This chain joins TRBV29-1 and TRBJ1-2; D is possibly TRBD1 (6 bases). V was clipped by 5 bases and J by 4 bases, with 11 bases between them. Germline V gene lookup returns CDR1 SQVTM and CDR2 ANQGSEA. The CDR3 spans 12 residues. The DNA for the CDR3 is TGCAGCGTTACCCGGGACACCTATGGCTACACCTTC. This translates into CSVTRDTYGYTF.